This entry lists 15 T cell receptor beta chains sequenced from one sample in a study of blood T cell repertoires in COVID-19 (dated by TCRdb to between 2020 and 2021). Libraries were prepared through the immunoSEQ multiplex PCR assay. This immuneACCESS table, as held by TCRdb, lists in-frame sequences with V and J called but not all clones. Of the missing ones, under half trace to an unresolved V gene in checked studies; the others have no known cause. This sample lists about 360,000 clones; more than 65% were detected once. The ten largest clones represent around 1% of the sample. The sequencing sample was made of peripheral blood. The origin of the receptors is a human donor with acute or convalescent COVID-19. The donor label of this sample is uncertain.

This clone was seen a few times. The CDR3 loop is CASSPTGQNTGELFF. The CDR3 region has the DNA TGTGCCAGCTCACCGACAGGGCAGAACACCGGGGAGCTGTTTTTT. The V and J genes are TRBV18 and TRBJ2-2; 7 bases are shared with TRBD1. The CDR3 is 15 amino acids. In germline, CDR1 is KGHSH, CDR2 LQKENI. The junction had 2 bases not matched to a gene; V was cut back by 3 bases and J by 1 base.

To note about this clone: Other DNA sequences of this sample code for an identical CDR3. The chain has TRBV5-6 and TRBJ1-2; 7 positions match TRBD1. The V and J ends lost 4 bases and 3 bases, in that order; junction bases with no gene match: 3. The CDR3 is 13 residues long. The V gene's germline CDR1 is SGHDT and CDR2 YYEEEE. Here the CDR3 DNA reads TGTGCCAGCAGCCCTGACAGGGACTATGGCTACACCTTC. Amino acids: CASSPDRDYGYTF.

The V gene is TRBV2, the J gene TRBJ2-1; 8 nucleotides align to TRBD2. Germline V CDR1 and CDR2: SNHLY, FYNNEI. The CDR3 contains 16 residues. V gave up 6 bases and J gave up 6 bases; unmatched junction bases: 13. CDR3 nucleotides: TGTGCCAGCAGCCCCCCTACCGGGACTAGAATCAATGAGCAGTTCTTC. Translation gives CASSPPTGTRINEQFF.

The CDR3 DNA sequence: TGTGCCAGCAGTCGCAGGGCGAGCACTGAAGCTTTCTTT. Translating it yields CASSRRASTEAFF. The chain joins TRBV28 to TRBJ1-1; tentative D call: TRBD1 (5 bases). This CDR3 is built from 13 residues. Germline V gene sequence: CDR1 MDHEN, CDR2 SYDVKM. With 5 bases removed from V and 4 bases from J, the gap between germline ends came to 11 bases.

This clone was detected only a few times. CDR3 loop: CASSGTGGYNYGYTF. CDR3 bases: TGTGCCAGCAGTGGGACAGGGGGTTATAACTATGGCTACACCTTC. This chain uses TRBV2 with TRBJ1-2; 10 bases fit TRBD1. J gave up 1 base and V 4 bases, and 3 bases lay outside the gene matches. CDR3 length: 15 residues. Germline loops: CDR1 SNHLY, CDR2 FYNNEI.

The chain links TRBV5-4 to TRBJ2-3, with TRBD1 matching over 10 bases. Per germline, CDR1 SGHNT and CDR2 YYREEE (reference sequence). The CDR3 contains 18 residues. V lost 4 bases and J lost 6; bases outside the gene matches: 17. The CDR3 nucleotides are TGTGCCAGCAGCCCGAGAGGGGCGGGACAGGGGACTGGTGATACGCAGTATTTT. It is translated as CASSPRGAGQGTGDTQYF.

The chain combines TRBV7-6 with TRBJ1-1; 10 bases map to TRBD1. CDR1 is SGHVS, CDR2 FNYEAQ, per germline. V lost 5 bases and J lost 0; bases outside the gene matches: 9. This CDR3 spans 17 amino acids. CDR3 in DNA: TGTGCCAGCAGCGGGGACAGGGGCGCCTCTCTGAACACTGAAGCTTTCTTT. Its protein is CASSGDRGASLNTEAFF.

This sequence joins TRBV18 and TRBJ2-5; TRBD2 aligns across 11 bases. Germline CDR1 KGHSH, CDR2 LQKENI. The CDR3 loop spans 14 amino acids. With V trimmed by 6 bases and J by 7 bases, 7 bases remained unmatched. In DNA form, the CDR3 reads TGTGCCAGCTCTCAGATTGGGACTAGCGGGACCCAGTACTTC. Its protein is CASSQIGTSGTQYF.

This chain's CDR3 is CAWSVGQGATEAFF. In nucleotides, the CDR3 is TGTGCCTGGAGTGTTGGGCAGGGGGCTACTGAAGCTTTCTTT. This chain links TRBV30 with TRBJ1-1; 8 bases map to TRBD1. Germline trimming cut 0 bases from V and 5 bases from J; bases unmatched to any gene: 5. Germline V CDR1 and CDR2: GTSNPN, SVGIG (reference sequence). The CDR3 covers 14 residues. Full variable domain (outside the CDR3, taken from reference TRBV30 and TRBJ1-1): SQTIHQWPATLVQPVGSPLSLECTVEGTSNPNLYWYRQAAGRGLQLLFYSVGIGQISSEVPQNLSASRPQDRQFILSSKKLLLSDSGFYLCAWSVGQGATEAFFGQGTRLTVV.

This sequence joins TRBV19 and TRBJ1-5; 9 bases are a match to TRBD1. Losses at the gene ends were 6 bases for V and 1 base for J; bases not matched to a gene: 7. CDR3 length: 16 residues. CDR1 and CDR2 (germline): LNHDA, SQIVND (reference sequence). This CDR3 is CASRTGTGRSNQPQHF. Written as DNA, the CDR3 is TGTGCCAGTAGAACCGGGACAGGGAGGAGCAATCAGCCCCAGCATTTT. Based on the CDR3 plus reference TRBV19 and TRBJ1-5, the full variable domain is DGGITQSPKYLFRKEGQNVTLSCEQNLNHDAMYWYRQDPGQGLRLIYYSQIVNDFQKGDIAEGYSVSREKKESFPLTVTSAQKNPTAFYLCASRTGTGRSNQPQHFGDGTRLSIL.

The chain links TRBV29-1 to TRBJ2-7; D may be TRBD1 (6 bases). The V gene lost 5 bases and the J gene lost 5 bases, with 13 bases spanning the gap. The CDR3 is 12 residues long. Germline CDR1 and CDR2: SQVTM and ANQGSEA. The CDR3 is CSVLRDTDEQYF. The CDR3 coding sequence is TGCAGCGTTCTCAGGGACACCGACGAGCAGTACTTC.

This chain connects TRBV15 to TRBJ2-1; 12 bases are shared with TRBD2. Trimming cost V 3 bases and J 8 bases; bases outside gene matches: 11. CDR3 length: 17 residues. Germline V lookup: CDR1 LNHNV, CDR2 YYDKDF (reference sequence). The CDR3 loop reads CATSRDPLAGGRDEQFF. DNA for the CDR3: TGTGCCACCAGCAGGGACCCTCTAGCGGGAGGGCGGGATGAGCAGTTCTTC.

The chain combines TRBV19 with TRBJ1-2; D remains ambiguous. Germline V gene sequence: CDR1 LNHDA, CDR2 SQIVND (reference sequence). The CDR3 length is 15 residues. The V end lost 4 bases, the J end lost 5 bases, and 17 bases lay between the germline ends. CDR3 sequence reads: CASSTPGSLQYGYTF. The DNA for the CDR3 is TGTGCCAGTAGTACTCCCGGGTCCCTCCAATATGGCTACACCTTC.

This rearrangement joins TRBV10-1 to TRBJ2-1, with 8 bases identical to TRBD2. The CDR3 covers 20 residues. V lost 3 bases and J lost 7; bases outside the gene matches: 23. CDR1 is WNHNN, CDR2 SYGVQD, per germline (reference sequence). The CDR3 region has the DNA TGCGCCAGCAGTGAATCAAGGGACTGGTACGAGCGGGAGCTCGAAAATGAGCAGTTCTTC. Translated: CASSESRDWYERELENEQFF.

In this sample, this clone turned up a few times. The chain carries TRBV29-1 and TRBJ1-4, with 8 positions matching TRBD1. The CDR3 is made up of 12 amino acids. Germline lookup yields CDR1 SQVTM and CDR2 ANQGSEA. With V trimmed by 5 bases and J by 8 bases, 4 bases remained unmatched. In DNA, the CDR3 is TGCAGCGTTCTGACAGGGGACGAAAAACTGTTTTTT. Translating it yields CSVLTGDEKLFF.